The 6 T cell receptor beta chains below all came from one sample that was sequenced in a study of beta chain features in type 1 diabetes. The antigens of these receptors remain unknown. General study results and limits: For Type 1 diabetes patients, all four CD4+ subsets carried TCRB CDR3s that were moderately but significantly shorter.

Since all of the isolated RNA was reverse transcribed, expressed TCRB transcripts were what got sequenced. Libraries were prepared by immunoSEQ multiplex PCR; TCRdb keeps only in-frame clonotypes and omits some of them. The sample lists around 140,000 clones, 7.5% to 9.5% occurring once. The sequencing input was central memory CD4+ T cells from blood. The source is a man aged 25 to 45 with type 1 diabetes.

This clone has just a few counts. The J gene is TRBJ2-7, the V gene TRBV7-8; 9 bases are shared with TRBD2. Losses at the gene ends were 7 bases for V and 3 bases for J; bases not matched to a gene: 10. This CDR3 comprises 15 residues. The germline V gene has CDR1 SGHVS and CDR2 FQNEAQ. This chain's CDR3 is CASTKRGVRDYEQYF. In DNA, the CDR3 is TGTGCCAGCACCAAGCGGGGGGTAAGAGACTACGAGCAGTACTTC. The whole variable domain, remainder taken from reference TRBV7-8 and TRBJ2-7, is GAGVSQSPRYKVAKRGQDVALRCDPISGHVSLFWYQQALGQGPEFLTYFQNEAQLDKSGLPSDRFFAERPEGSVSTLKIQRTQQEDSAVYLCASTKRGVRDYEQYFGPGTRLTVT.

This chain uses TRBV4-1 with TRBJ1-5; tentatively, D is TRBD1 (5 bases). Germline values: CDR1 MGHRA, CDR2 YSYEKL. The CDR3 totals 16 residues. Trimming pared 5 bases from V and 1 base from J, leaving 15 bases between. CDR3 residues: CASSKVSDTSNQPQHF. The CDR3 DNA is TGCGCCAGCAGCAAGGTCTCGGACACAAGCAATCAGCCCCAGCATTTT.

This clone was seen only a few times. This rearrangement joins TRBV11-2 to TRBJ2-2; no firm D call. This CDR3 spans 14 amino acids. V was shortened by 1 base and J by 4 bases, with 7 bases between the two germline ends. CDR1 SGHAT and CDR2 FQNNGV come from the germline V gene. CDR3 nucleotide sequence: TGTGCCAGCAGCTTAGGCCTAAGCACCGGGGAGCTGTTTTTT. The encoded protein is CASSLGLSTGELFF.

CDR3 in DNA: TGCGCCAGCAGCCAAGTCCGGCGCGCATCTAGAATACTAGAGACCCAGTACTTC. The encoded protein is CASSQVRRASRILETQYF. This chain joins TRBV4-3 and TRBJ2-5; D ambiguous. From germline, CDR1 is LGHNA and CDR2 YSLEER. The CDR3 contains 18 residues. Between the trimmed V and J ends, which lost 1 base and 4 bases, there was a span of 22 bases.

This clone was counted only a few times. The chain is built from TRBV2 and TRBJ2-3; D remains unclear. This CDR3 region has 14 residues. V lost 3 bases and J lost 3, with 10 bases in between. The germline V gene has CDR1 SNHLY and CDR2 FYNNEI. CDR3 amino acids: CASSDYRWTDTQYF. The CDR3 coding sequence is TGTGCCAGCAGTGACTACCGTTGGACAGATACGCAGTATTTT.

There are a few counts of this clone. The rearrangement uses TRBV28 and TRBJ1-2, with a possible D match to TRBD1 (6 bases). Between the trimmed V and J ends, which lost 11 bases and 12 bases, there was a span of 28 bases. The CDR3 totals 14 residues. Germline CDR1 is MDHEN and CDR2 is SYDVKM. The CDR3 sequence is CAVNPGHRAPGHTF. CDR3 nucleotide sequence: TGTGCCGTTAACCCGGGACACAGGGCGCCTGGTCACACCTTC.